This T cell receptor beta chain was sequenced during a study of shared clonotypes between healthy human individuals. Naive CD8 cells were CD45RO-negative, positively selected for CCR7, excluding terminally differentiated effector memory CD45RA+ cells. None of the donors, who were healthy HIV-negative adults, had recently had acute infections or vaccinations. Clones were sequenced by immunoSEQ multiplex PCR, and TCRdb holds only the in-frame ones, with some missing. The data hold millions of clones, with over 85% observed a single time. Germline lookup yields CDR1 KGHSH and CDR2 LQKENI. This CDR3 contains 15 residues. V was shortened by 3 bases and J by 0 bases, with 11 bases between the two germline ends.

This chain joins TRBV18 and TRBJ2-5; D gene uncertain. The clonotype originates from a man aged 18 to 30 in good health. Material: naive CD8+ T cells sorted from blood. This CDR3 reads CASSPKDRHQETQYF. CDR3 coding DNA: TGTGCCAGCTCACCTAAAGACCGTCACCAAGAGACCCAGTACTTC.